This TCR beta chain was sequenced in a study of T-cell reconstitution after alpha-beta-depleted transplantation in children. Whole-study results and caveats: Surviving recipient T cells and thymic progenitors produced the high day-60 TCRbeta diversity seen in some patients. Approximately two months post-transplant, alpha-beta T cells reportedly originated from several hundred expanded graft clones. Newly made T cells mostly supplied T-cell counts and diversity one year after transplant.

V lost 5 bases and J lost 6; bases outside the gene matches: 7. CDR1 and CDR2 (germline): SGHTA, FQGNSA. The CDR3 covers 15 residues. In regard to this clonotype: Its antigen is undetermined.

Preparation of the TCRbeta library was carried out with unique molecular identifiers. TCRdb reprocessed the PCR reads via MiXCR and lists one record per CDR3 protein. The sample lists some 440,000 distinct CDR3 sequences, 15% to 20% occurring once. The sample here was PBMCs, mostly from graft donor cells, taken 360 days after TCRalphabeta/CD19-depleted stem cell transplant. This TCR was recovered from a boy less than two years old who had a stem cell transplant for Wiskott-Aldrich syndrome, so the T cells may come from the graft donor. This rearrangement joins TRBV7-2 to TRBJ2-5; TRBD2 agrees at 12 bases. The CDR3 loop reads CASSPGLAGLKTQYF. The CDR3 bases are TGTGCCAGCAGCCCTGGACTAGCGGGGCTGAAGACCCAGTACTTC.